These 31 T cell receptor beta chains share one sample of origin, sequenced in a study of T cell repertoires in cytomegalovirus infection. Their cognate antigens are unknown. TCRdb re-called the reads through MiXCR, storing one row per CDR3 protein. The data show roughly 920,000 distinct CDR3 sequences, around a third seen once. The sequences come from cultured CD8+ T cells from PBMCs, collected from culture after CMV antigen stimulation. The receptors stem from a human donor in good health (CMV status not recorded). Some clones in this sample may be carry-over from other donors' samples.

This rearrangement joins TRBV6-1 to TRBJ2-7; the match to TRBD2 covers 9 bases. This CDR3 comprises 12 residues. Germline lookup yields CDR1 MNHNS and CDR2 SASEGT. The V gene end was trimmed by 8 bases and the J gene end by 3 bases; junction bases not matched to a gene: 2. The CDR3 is CASLSGGYEQYV. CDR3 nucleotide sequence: TGTGCCAGCCTTAGCGGGGGCTACGAGCAGTACGTC.

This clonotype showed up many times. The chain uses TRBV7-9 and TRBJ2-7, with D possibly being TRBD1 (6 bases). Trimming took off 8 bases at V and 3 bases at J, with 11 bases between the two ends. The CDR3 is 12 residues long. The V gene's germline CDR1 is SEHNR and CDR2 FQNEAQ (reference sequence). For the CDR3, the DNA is TGTGCCAGCGGGACAAGAATCTACGAGCAGTACGTC. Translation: CASGTRIYEQYV.

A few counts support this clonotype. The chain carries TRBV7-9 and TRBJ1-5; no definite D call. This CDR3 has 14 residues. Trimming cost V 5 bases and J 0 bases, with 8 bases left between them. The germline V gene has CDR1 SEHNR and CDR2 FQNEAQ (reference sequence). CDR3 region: CASSPGNSNQPQHF. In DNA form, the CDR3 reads TGTGCCAGCAGCCCGGGGAATAGCAATCAGCCCCAGCATTTT.

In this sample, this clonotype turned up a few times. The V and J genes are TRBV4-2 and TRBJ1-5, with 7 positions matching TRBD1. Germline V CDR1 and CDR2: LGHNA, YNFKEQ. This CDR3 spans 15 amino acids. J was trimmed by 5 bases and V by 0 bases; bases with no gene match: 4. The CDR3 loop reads CASSQESGTDQPQHF. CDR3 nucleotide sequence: TGTGCCAGCAGCCAAGAATCCGGGACAGATCAGCCCCAGCATTTT.

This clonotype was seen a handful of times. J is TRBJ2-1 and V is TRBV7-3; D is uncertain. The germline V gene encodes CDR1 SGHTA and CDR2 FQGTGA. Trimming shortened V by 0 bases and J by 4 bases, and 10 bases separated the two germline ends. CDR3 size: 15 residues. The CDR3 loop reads CASSLTMVGYNEQFF. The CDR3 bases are TGTGCCAGCAGCTTAACAATGGTTGGATACAATGAGCAGTTCTTC.

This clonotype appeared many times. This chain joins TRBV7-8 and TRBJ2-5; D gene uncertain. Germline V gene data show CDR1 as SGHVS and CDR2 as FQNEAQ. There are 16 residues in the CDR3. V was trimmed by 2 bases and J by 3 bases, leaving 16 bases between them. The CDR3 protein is CASSLLSRLGEETQYF. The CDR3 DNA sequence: TGTGCCAGCAGCTTACTTTCCCGACTCGGCGAAGAGACCCAGTACTTC.

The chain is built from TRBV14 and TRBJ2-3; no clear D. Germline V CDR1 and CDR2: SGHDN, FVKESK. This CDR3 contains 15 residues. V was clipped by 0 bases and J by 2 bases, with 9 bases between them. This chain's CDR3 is CASSQERRVTDTQYF. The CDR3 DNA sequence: TGTGCCAGCAGCCAAGAGCGGAGAGTCACAGATACGCAGTATTTT. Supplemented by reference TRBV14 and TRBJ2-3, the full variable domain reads EAGVTQFPSHSVIEKGQTVTLRCDPISGHDNLYWYRRVMGKEIKFLLHFVKESKQDESGMPNNRFLAERTGGTYSTLKVQPAELEDSGVYFCASSQERRVTDTQYFGPGTRLTVL.

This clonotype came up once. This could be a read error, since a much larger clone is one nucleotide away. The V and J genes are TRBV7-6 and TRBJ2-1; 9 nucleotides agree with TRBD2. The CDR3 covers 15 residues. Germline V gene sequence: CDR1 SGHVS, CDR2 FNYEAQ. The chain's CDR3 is CANSFSGGLYNEQFF. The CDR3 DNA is TGTGCCAACAGCTTTAGCGGGGGCCTCTACAATGAGCAGTTCTTC.

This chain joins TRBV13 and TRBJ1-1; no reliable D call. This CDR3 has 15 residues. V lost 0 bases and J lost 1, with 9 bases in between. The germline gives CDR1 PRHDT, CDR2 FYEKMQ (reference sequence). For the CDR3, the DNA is TGTGCCAGCAGCTTAGGACAGAATCGGAACACTGAAGCTTTCTTT. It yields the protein CASSLGQNRNTEAFF.

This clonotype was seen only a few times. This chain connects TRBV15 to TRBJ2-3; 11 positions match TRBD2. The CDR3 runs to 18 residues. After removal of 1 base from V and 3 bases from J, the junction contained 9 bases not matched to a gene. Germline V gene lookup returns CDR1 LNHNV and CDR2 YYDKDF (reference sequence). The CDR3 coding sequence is TGTGCCACCAGCAGAGTGATAGCGGGGGGGCGGGGTACAGATACGCAGTATTTT. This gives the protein CATSRVIAGGRGTDTQYF.

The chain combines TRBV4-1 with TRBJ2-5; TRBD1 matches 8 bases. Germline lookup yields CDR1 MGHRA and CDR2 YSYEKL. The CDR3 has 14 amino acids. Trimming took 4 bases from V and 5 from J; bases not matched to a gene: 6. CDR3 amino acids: CASSPTTGGETQYF. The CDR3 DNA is TGCGCCAGCAGCCCCACTACAGGGGGGGAGACCCAGTACTTC.

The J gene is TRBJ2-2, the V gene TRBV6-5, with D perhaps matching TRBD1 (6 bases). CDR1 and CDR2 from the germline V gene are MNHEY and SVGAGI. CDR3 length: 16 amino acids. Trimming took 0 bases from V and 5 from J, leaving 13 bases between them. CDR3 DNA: TGTGCCAGCAGTTACTCGACAGGCCCCTTAACCGGGGAGCTGTTTTTT. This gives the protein CASSYSTGPLTGELFF.

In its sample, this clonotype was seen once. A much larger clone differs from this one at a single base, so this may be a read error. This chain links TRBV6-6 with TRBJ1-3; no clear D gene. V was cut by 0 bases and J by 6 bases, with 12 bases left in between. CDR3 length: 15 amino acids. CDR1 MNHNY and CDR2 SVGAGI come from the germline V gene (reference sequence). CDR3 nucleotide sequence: TGTGCCAGCAGTTACTCGCCAGACCTGATAAACACCATATATTTT. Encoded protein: CASSYSPDLINTIYF.

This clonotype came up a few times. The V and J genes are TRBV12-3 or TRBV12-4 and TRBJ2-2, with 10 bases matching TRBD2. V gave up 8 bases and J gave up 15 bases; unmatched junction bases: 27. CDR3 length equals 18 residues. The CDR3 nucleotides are TGTGCCAGCTCTAAAGGGCTAGCGGGGGCGCTACTTCCCGAAGGGGTGTTTTTT. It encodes CASSKGLAGALLPEGVFF.

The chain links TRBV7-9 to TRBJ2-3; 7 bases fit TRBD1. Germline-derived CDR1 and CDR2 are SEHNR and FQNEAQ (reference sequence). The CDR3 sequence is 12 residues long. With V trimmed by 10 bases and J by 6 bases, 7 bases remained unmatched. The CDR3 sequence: CAITGAADTQYF. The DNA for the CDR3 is TGTGCCATTACAGGGGCCGCCGATACGCAGTATTTT.

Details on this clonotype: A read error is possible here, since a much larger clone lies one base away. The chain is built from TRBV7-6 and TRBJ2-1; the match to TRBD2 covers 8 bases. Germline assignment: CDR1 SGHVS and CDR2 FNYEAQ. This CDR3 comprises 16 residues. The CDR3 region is CASSPLAGPSYDEQFF. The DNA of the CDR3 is TGTGCCAGCAGCCCTCTAGCGGGCCCCTCCTACGATGAGCAGTTCTTC.

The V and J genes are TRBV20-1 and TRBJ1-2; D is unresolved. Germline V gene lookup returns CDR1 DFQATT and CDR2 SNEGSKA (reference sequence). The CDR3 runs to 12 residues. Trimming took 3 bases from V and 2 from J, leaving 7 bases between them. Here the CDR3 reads CSARTVNYGYTF. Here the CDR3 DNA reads TGCAGTGCTAGGACGGTGAACTATGGCTACACCTTC.

The CDR3 DNA sequence: TGTGCCAGTAGTATTGGGACAGGGGAGGCTGGGGCCAACGTCCTGACTTTC. Encoded protein: CASSIGTGEAGANVLTF. J is TRBJ2-6 and V is TRBV19; 10 bases are shared with TRBD1. Germline V gene sequence: CDR1 LNHDA, CDR2 SQIVND (reference sequence). This CDR3 comprises 17 residues. V dropped 3 bases and J dropped 2; count of bases not matched to a gene: 4.

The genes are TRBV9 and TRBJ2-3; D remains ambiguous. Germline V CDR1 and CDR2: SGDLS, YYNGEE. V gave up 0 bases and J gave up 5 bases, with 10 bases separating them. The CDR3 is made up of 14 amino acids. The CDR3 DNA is TGTGCCAGCAGCGTAGGTTTAGTGCGAGATACGCAGTATTTT. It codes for CASSVGLVRDTQYF.

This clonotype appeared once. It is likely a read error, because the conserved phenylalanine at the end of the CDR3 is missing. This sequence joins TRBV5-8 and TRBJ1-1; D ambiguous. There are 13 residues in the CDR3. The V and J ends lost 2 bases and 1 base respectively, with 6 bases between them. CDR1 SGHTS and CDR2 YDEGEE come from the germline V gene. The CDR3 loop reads CASSFTGNTEAFS. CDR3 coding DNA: TGTGCCAGCAGCTTTACGGGGAACACTGAAGCTTTCTCT.

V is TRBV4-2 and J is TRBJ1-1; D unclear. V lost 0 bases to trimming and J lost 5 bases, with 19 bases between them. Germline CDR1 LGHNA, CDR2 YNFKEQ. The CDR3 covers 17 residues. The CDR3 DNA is TGTGCCAGCAGCCAAGATGAACTAAGCGGCGTGTATACTGAAGCTTTCTTT. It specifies CASSQDELSGVYTEAFF.

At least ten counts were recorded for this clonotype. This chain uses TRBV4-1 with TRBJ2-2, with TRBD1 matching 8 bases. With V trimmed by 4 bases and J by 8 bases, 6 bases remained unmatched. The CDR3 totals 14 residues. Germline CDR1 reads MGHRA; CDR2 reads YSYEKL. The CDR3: CASSRAGTGGELFF. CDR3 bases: TGCGCCAGCAGCCGCGCCGGGACAGGTGGGGAGCTGTTTTTT.

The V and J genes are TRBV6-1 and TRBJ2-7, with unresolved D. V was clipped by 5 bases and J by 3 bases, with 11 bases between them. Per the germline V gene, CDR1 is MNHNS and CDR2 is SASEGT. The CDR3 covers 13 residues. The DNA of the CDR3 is TGTGCCAGCAGTTCGAACAATTACTACGAGCAGTACGTC. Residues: CASSSNNYYEQYV.

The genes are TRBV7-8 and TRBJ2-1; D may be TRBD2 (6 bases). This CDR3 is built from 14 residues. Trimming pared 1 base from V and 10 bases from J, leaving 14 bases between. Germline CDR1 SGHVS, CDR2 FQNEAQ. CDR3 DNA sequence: TGTGCCAGCAGCTTAGATGGTACGGGGGAGGAGCAGTTCTTC. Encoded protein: CASSLDGTGEEQFF.

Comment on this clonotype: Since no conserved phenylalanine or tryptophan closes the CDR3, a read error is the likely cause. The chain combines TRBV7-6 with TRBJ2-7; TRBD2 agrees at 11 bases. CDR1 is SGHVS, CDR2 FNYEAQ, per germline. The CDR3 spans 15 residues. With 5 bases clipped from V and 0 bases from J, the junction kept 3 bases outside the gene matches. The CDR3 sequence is CASSPSGGFSYEQYL. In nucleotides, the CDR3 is TGTGCCAGCAGCCCTAGCGGGGGGTTCTCCTACGAGCAGTACTTG.

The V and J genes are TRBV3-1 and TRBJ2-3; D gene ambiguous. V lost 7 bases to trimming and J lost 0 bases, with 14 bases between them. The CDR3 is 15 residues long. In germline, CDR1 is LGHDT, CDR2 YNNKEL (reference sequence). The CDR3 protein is CASTGPSSSTDTQYF. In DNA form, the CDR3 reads TGTGCCAGCACCGGGCCGTCATCTAGCACAGATACGCAGTATTTT.

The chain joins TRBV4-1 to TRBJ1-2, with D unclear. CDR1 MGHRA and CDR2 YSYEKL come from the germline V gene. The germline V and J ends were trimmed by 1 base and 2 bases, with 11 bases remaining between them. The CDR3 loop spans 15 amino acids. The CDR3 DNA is TGCGCCAGCAGCCAAGTCTCAGAGTGGAACTATGGCTACACCTTC. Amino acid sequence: CASSQVSEWNYGYTF.

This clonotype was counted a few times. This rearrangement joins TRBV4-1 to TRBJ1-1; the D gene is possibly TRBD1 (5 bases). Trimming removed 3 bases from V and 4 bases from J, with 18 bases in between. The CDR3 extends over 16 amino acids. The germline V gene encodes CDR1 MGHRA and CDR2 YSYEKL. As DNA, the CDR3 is TGCGCCAGCAGCCACTATACAACAGGATTCGGCACTGAAGCTTTCTTT. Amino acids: CASSHYTTGFGTEAFF.

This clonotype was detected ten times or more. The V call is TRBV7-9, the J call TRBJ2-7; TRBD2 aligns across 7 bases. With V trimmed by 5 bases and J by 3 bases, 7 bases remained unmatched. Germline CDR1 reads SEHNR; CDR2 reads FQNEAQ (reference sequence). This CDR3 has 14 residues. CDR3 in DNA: TGTGCCAGCAGCCACCGGGACTACTACTACGAGCAGTACTTC. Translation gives CASSHRDYYYEQYF.

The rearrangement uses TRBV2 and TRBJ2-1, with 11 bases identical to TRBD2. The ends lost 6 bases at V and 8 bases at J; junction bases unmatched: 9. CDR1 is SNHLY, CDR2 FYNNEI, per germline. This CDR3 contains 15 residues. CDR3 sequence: CASRAISGGADEQFF. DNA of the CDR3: TGTGCCAGCAGAGCTATTAGCGGGGGGGCCGATGAGCAGTTCTTC.

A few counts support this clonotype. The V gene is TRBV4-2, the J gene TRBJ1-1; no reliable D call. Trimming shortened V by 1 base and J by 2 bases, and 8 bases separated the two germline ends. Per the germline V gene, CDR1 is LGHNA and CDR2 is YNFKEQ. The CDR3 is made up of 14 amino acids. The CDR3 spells CASSQVFGNTEAFF. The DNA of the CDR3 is TGTGCCAGCAGCCAAGTTTTTGGAAACACTGAAGCTTTCTTT.